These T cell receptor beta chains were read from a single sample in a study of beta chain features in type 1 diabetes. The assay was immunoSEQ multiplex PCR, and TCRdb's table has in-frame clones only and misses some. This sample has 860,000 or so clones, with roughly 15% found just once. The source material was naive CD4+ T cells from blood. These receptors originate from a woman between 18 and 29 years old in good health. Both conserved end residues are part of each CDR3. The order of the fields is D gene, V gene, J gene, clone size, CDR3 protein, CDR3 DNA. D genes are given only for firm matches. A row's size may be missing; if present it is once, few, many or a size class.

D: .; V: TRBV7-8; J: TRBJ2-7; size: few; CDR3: CASSLVSGSSSYEQYF; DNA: TGTGCCAGCAGCTTAGTCTCGGGATCGAGCTCCTACGAGCAGTACTTC
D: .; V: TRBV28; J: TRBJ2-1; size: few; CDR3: CASSPPRVWAVNNEQFF; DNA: TGTGCCAGCAGTCCACCACGCGTGTGGGCGGTAAACAATGAGCAGTTCTTC
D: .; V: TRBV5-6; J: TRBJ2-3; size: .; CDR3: CASSPGPGQGPDTQYF; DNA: TGTGCCAGCAGCCCGGGGCCGGGCCAGGGACCAGATACGCAGTATTTT
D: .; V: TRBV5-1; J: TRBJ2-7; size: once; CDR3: CASSSGQPGSYEQYF; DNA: TGCGCCAGCAGCTCAGGACAACCCGGCTCCTACGAGCAGTACTTC
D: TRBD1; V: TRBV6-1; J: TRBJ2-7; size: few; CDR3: CASRPGQGLIYEQYF; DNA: TGTGCCAGCAGACCCGGACAGGGCTTAATCTACGAGCAGTACTTC
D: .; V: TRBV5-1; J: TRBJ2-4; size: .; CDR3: CASSETDMGGIQYF; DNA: TGCGCCAGCAGCGAAACAGATATGGGGGGCATTCAGTACTTC
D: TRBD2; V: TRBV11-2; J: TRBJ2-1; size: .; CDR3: CASSPTSGSTNEQFF; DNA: TGTGCCAGCAGCCCCACTAGCGGCTCTACCAATGAGCAGTTCTTC
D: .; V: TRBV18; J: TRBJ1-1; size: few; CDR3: CASSQSRLMNTEAFF; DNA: TGTGCCAGCTCACAGAGTAGACTAATGAACACTGAAGCTTTCTTT
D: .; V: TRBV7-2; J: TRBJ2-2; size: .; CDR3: CANSFSQSGELFF; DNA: TGTGCCAACAGCTTTAGTCAATCCGGGGAGCTGTTTTTT
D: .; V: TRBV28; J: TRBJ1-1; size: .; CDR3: CASSLVLNTEAFF; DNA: TGTGCCAGCAGTTTAGTTTTAAACACTGAAGCTTTCTTT
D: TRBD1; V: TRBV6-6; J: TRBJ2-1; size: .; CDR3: CASNRDRFEQFF; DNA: TGTGCCAGCAATCGGGACAGGTTTGAGCAGTTCTTC
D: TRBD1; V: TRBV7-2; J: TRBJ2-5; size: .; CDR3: CASSLARSQGSRKETQYF; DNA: TGTGCCAGCAGCTTAGCCCGGTCACAGGGGTCTCGGAAAGAGACCCAGTACTTC
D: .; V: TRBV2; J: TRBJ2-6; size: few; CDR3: CASSVVSGANVLTF; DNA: TGTGCCAGCAGTGTGGTCTCTGGGGCCAACGTCCTGACTTTC
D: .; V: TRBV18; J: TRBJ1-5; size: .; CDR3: CASSPLDNQPQHF; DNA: TGTGCCAGCTCACCACTTGACAATCAGCCCCAGCATTTT
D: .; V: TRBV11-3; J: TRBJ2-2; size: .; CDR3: CASSLTGTPNTGELFF; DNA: TGTGCCAGCAGCTTAACCGGGACACCCAACACCGGGGAGCTGTTTTTT
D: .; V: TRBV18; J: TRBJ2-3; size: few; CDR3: CASSRLSTDTQYF; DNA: TGTGCCAGCTCACGACTGAGCACAGATACGCAGTATTTT
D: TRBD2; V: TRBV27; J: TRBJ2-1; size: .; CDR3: CASSLASGRAIGNEQFF; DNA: TGTGCCAGCAGTTTGGCTAGCGGGAGGGCCATAGGGAATGAGCAGTTCTTC
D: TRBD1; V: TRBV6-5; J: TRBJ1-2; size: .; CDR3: CASSRTGGAGYTF; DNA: TGTGCCAGCAGTCGAACAGGGGGCGCGGGCTACACCTTC
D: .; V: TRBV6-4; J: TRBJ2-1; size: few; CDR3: CASSVGHYNEQFF; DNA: TGTGCCAGCAGTGTGGGACACTACAATGAGCAGTTCTTC
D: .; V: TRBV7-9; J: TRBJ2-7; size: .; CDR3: CASSPRGLAPYEQYF; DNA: TGTGCCAGCAGCCCCCGAGGGTTAGCCCCCTACGAGCAGTACTTC
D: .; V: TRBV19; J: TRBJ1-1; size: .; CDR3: CASRSRILNTEAFF; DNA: TGTGCCAGTAGGTCTCGGATACTGAACACTGAAGCTTTCTTT
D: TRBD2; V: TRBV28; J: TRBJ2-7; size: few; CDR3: CASSHTTSVRTYEQYF; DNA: TGTGCCAGCAGTCACACCACTAGCGTAAGAACCTACGAGCAGTACTTC
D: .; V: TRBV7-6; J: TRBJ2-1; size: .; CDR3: CASSLGAPSRADEQFF; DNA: TGTGCCAGCAGCTTAGGCGCCCCCTCCAGGGCCGATGAGCAGTTCTTC
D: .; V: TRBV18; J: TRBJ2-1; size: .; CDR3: CASSQNEATTRFNEQFF; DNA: TGTGCCAGCTCCCAAAATGAGGCCACCACTAGGTTCAATGAGCAGTTCTTC
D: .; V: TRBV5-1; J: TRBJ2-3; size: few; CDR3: CASSLMTDTQYF; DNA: TGTGCCAGCAGCTTGATGACAGATACGCAGTATTTT
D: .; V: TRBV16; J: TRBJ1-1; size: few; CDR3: CASSHKAGVNTEAFF; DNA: TGTGCCAGCAGCCATAAGGCAGGTGTGAACACTGAAGCTTTCTTT
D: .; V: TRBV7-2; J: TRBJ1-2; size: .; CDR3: CASSLGVSDGYTF; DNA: TGTGCCAGCAGCTTAGGGGTCTCGGATGGCTACACCTTC
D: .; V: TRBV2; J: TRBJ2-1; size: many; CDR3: CASSVGEQFF; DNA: TGTGCCAGCAGTGTTGGGGAGCAGTTCTTC
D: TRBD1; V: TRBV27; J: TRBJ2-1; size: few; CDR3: CASSLGTGGFNEQFF; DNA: TGTGCCAGCAGTTTAGGGACAGGGGGCTTCAATGAGCAGTTCTTC